This T cell receptor beta chain came from a study of blood T cell repertoires in COVID-19. V shed 3 bases, J shed 7 bases, and the junction held 4 bases outside the gene matches. This CDR3 contains 14 residues. The germline gives CDR1 SGHTA, CDR2 FQGNSA. The data were produced by immunoSEQ multiplex PCR, yet TCRdb's version contains in-frame clones alone and is incomplete. Of about 130,000 clones listed, roughly 91% were seen once; the top ten hold 18%. This sequence originates from a man in his forties or fifties with active or convalescent COVID-19. The V gene is TRBV7-2, the J gene TRBJ2-3; 10 bases align to TRBD2. The sample comprised peripheral blood. The CDR3 sequence is CASSFSSGSYTQYF. The CDR3 DNA reads as TGTGCCAGCAGCTTTTCTAGCGGGAGTTATACGCAGTATTTT.